Listed below are T cell receptor beta chains from one sample, sequenced in a study of human T cells and chemical hapten exposure. In TCRdb, the 5' RACE reads were re-called with MiXCR into one record per CDR3 protein. The table has approximately 150,000 distinct CDR3 sequences, approximately 4% seen once. The origin of the receptors is a female donor in good health. Each CDR3 is given with its conserved first and last residue. D genes are given only for firm matches. Not every row has a clone size; where given, it reads once, few, many or a size class.

TRBJ2-6 | TRBV29-1 | - | - | CSVWIEAGRSSSGANVLTF | TGCAGCGTTTGGATCGAAGCGGGCCGTAGTAGCTCTGGGGCCAACGTCCTGACTTTC
TRBJ2-5 | TRBV15 | - | TRBD2 | CATSRRDYQETQYF | TGTGCCACCAGCCGACGGGACTATCAAGAGACCCAGTACTTC
TRBJ2-3 | TRBV12-3/TRBV12-4 | many | TRBD2 | CASSPNSGGARDTQYF | TGTGCCAGCAGTCCAAATAGCGGGGGGGCCCGGGATACGCAGTATTTT
TRBJ1-1 | TRBV11-2 | many | - | CASSLVFGQNTEAFF | TGTGCCAGCAGCTTAGTTTTTGGGCAGAACACTGAAGCTTTCTTT
TRBJ2-4 | TRBV7-2 | many | - | CASSPYGPPIAKNIQYF | TGTGCCAGCAGCCCTTACGGGCCGCCCATCGCCAAAAACATTCAGTACTTC
TRBJ1-1 | TRBV20-1 | many | - | CSAREDADTEAFF | TGCAGTGCTAGAGAAGACGCGGACACTGAAGCTTTCTTT
TRBJ1-5 | TRBV12-3/TRBV12-4 | few | - | CASTLNSNQPQHF | TGTGCCAGCACTCTGAATAGCAATCAGCCCCAGCATTTT
TRBJ2-7 | TRBV4-1 | many | TRBD1 | CASSPRQGGPGEQYF | TGCGCCAGCAGCCCCCGACAGGGCGGTCCCGGAGAGCAGTACTTC
TRBJ2-7 | TRBV7-3 | many | - | CASSLTRIEREQYF | TGTGCCAGCAGCTTAACCCGTATCGAGCGCGAGCAGTACTTC
TRBJ1-2 | TRBV14 | - | - | CASSQHLTTFGYTF | TGTGCCAGCAGCCAACACCTTACCACTTTTGGCTACACCTTC
TRBJ2-2 | TRBV9 | many | - | CASSPQAGTGELFF | TGTGCCAGCAGCCCTCAGGCCGGCACCGGGGAGCTGTTTTTT